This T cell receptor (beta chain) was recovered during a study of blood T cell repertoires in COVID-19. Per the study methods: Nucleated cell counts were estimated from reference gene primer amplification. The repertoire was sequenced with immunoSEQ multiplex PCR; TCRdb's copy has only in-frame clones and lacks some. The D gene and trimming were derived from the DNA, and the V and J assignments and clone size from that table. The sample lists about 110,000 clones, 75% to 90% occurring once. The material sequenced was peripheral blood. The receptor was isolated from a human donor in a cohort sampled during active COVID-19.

DNA of the CDR3: TGTGCCAGCAGCCAAGATCCCGACAGCGCAATTCGACTGTTTTTT. Protein sequence: CASSQDPDSAIRLFF. The genes are TRBV4-2 and TRBJ1-4; D might be TRBD1 (5 bases). The germline CDR1 and CDR2 sequences are LGHNA and YNFKEQ. V gave up 0 bases and J gave up 13 bases, with 18 bases separating them. The CDR3 covers 15 residues.